This TCR beta chain was identified in a study of CD8 T cells in ankylosing spondylitis. About this clonotype: Its antigen is undetermined.

The germline V and J ends were trimmed by 7 bases and 0 bases, with 9 bases remaining between them. Per germline, CDR1 MNHEY and CDR2 SVGEGT. The CDR3 loop spans 13 amino acids. Study-wide points: Seemingly distinctive of ankylosing spondylitis blood was a TCR beta motif formed by eight highly homologous variants. Matched ankylosing spondylitis synovial fluid reportedly showed significant enrichment of disease-linked clones.

MiXCR was run by TCRdb on the 5' RACE reads, yielding one entry per CDR3 protein. The sample shows around 140,000 distinct CDR3 sequences, roughly 11% of them seen only once. The sequence derives from a female donor with ankylosing spondylitis or in good health (not recorded which). The chain employs TRBV6-2 or TRBV6-3 and TRBJ2-5; D gene ambiguous. Sequenced input: blood, either unsorted or a sorted T cell fraction (not recorded which). For the CDR3, the DNA is TGTGCCAGCACCGGCCCGTACCAAGAGACCCAGTACTTC. It is translated as CASTGPYQETQYF.